The 20 T cell receptor beta chains reported below all come from one sample, sequenced in a study of somatic mutations in T cells in chronic GVHD. Produced via immunoSEQ multiplex PCR; TCRdb's table is partial and in-frame only. This sample has roughly 15,000 clones, with around four fifths found just once. The sequenced sample consisted of Vbeta20-negative CD4+ T cells from blood. All receptors come from a male patient aged 45-60 years with chronic graft-versus-host disease. A share of the T cells may be of graft donor origin.

This chain uses TRBV5-6 with TRBJ2-4, with D unclear. With 0 bases removed from V and 1 base from J, the gap between germline ends came to 5 bases. CDR1 is SGHDT, CDR2 YYEEEE, per germline. This CDR3 is 14 amino acids long. The CDR3 coding sequence is TGTGCCAGCAGCTTGGGTCGGGCCAAAAACATTCAGTACTTC. Its protein is CASSLGRAKNIQYF. Looking up the rest from reference TRBV5-6 and TRBJ2-4 gives the full variable domain: DAGVTQSPTHLIKTRGQQVTLRCSPKSGHDTVSWYQQALGQGPQFIFQYYEEEERQRGNFPDRFSGHQFPNYSSELNVNALLLGDSALYLCASSLGRAKNIQYFGAGTRLSVL.

The chain links TRBV19 to TRBJ1-2; perhaps TRBD1 as D (5 bases). The V gene lost 5 bases and the J gene lost 2 bases, with 9 bases spanning the gap. This CDR3 region has 13 residues. The V gene's germline CDR1 is LNHDA and CDR2 SQIVND (reference sequence). Written as DNA, the CDR3 is TGTGCCAGTAGTTCTTACAGGAACTATGGCTACACCTTC. Translated, it gives CASSSYRNYGYTF.

The sample holds a few counts of this clone. The J gene is TRBJ1-2, the V gene TRBV2; possibly TRBD1 for D (6 bases). This CDR3 spans 15 amino acids. CDR1 and CDR2 (germline): SNHLY, FYNNEI. V gave up 0 bases and J gave up 13 bases, with 21 bases separating them. CDR3 protein: CASSEANRPGQGSTF. The DNA of the CDR3 is TGTGCCAGCAGTGAAGCAAACCGGCCAGGGCAGGGGAGCACCTTC.

This clone was detected only a few times. The gene calls are TRBV5-4 and TRBJ2-7; 8 nucleotides match TRBD1. This CDR3 comprises 14 residues. The germline gives CDR1 SGHNT, CDR2 YYREEE (reference sequence). V was clipped by 4 bases and J by 7 bases; unmatched bases: 10. CDR3 region: CASSPAGGVEEQYF. CDR3 DNA sequence: TGTGCCAGCAGCCCTGCAGGGGGCGTGGAGGAGCAGTACTTC.

In its sample, this clone was seen a few times. The chain joins TRBV7-6 to TRBJ1-2, with D possibly TRBD1 on 6 matching bases. The germline V gene encodes CDR1 SGHVS and CDR2 FNYEAQ. The V gene lost 1 base and the J gene lost 3 bases, with 15 bases spanning the gap. The CDR3 totals 16 residues. This CDR3 reads CASSLEGTRNDYGYTF. CDR3 nucleotides: TGTGCCAGCAGCTTAGAGGGGACACGGAACGACTATGGCTACACCTTC.

The J gene is TRBJ2-3, the V gene TRBV10-1; 12 positions agree with TRBD1. Trimming at V came to 10 bases and at J to 5 bases, leaving 10 bases not matched to a gene. The CDR3 extends over 15 amino acids. Germline CDR1 reads WNHNN; CDR2 reads SYGVQD (reference sequence). CDR3 bases: TGCGCCACCAGCCCGGGACAGGGGGCCGGAGATACGCAGTATTTT. It yields the protein CATSPGQGAGDTQYF.

The rearrangement links TRBV4-1 to TRBJ2-7, with 7 positions matching TRBD1. Germline V gene data show CDR1 as MGHRA and CDR2 as YSYEKL. V was pared by 0 bases and J by 4 bases, with 6 bases of the junction left unmatched. CDR3 length: 15 amino acids. For the CDR3, the DNA is TGCGCCAGCAGCCAAGAGGGACAGCCGACGTACGAGCAGTACTTC. Protein sequence: CASSQEGQPTYEQYF.

The J gene is TRBJ2-1, the V gene TRBV27; D may be TRBD2 (5 bases). The CDR3 runs 17 residues. V was pared by 4 bases and J by 0 bases, with 16 bases between. Per germline, CDR1 MNHEY and CDR2 SMNVEV (reference sequence). This CDR3 reads CASSSVRGSNSYNEQFF. The CDR3 region has the DNA TGTGCCAGCAGTTCAGTTCGCGGGTCGAACTCCTACAATGAGCAGTTCTTC.

J is TRBJ1-2 and V is TRBV21-1. TRBV21-1 corresponds to a pseudogene. The CDR3 loop spans 15 amino acids. CDR3 DNA sequence: TGTGCCAGCAGCAAGCCCTCAGAGGCTAACTATGGCTACACCTTC. It specifies CASSKPSEANYGYTF.

This sequence joins TRBV6-1 and TRBJ2-1; tentatively, D is TRBD2 (5 bases). V was clipped by 0 bases and J by 10 bases, with 13 bases between them. The CDR3 is 14 residues long. Germline CDR1 MNHNS, CDR2 SASEGT. The CDR3 loop reads CASSEARFKREQFF. DNA for the CDR3: TGTGCCAGCAGTGAAGCCCGGTTTAAGCGGGAGCAGTTCTTC.

This clone was seen only once. The genes are TRBV7-2 and TRBJ2-7; 13 nucleotides align to TRBD2. This CDR3 is 16 amino acids long. The ends lost 5 bases at V and 6 bases at J; junction bases unmatched: 10. CDR1 and CDR2 (germline): SGHTA, FQGNSA. CDR3 loop: CASSGPGLAGQAEQYF. As DNA, the CDR3 is TGTGCCAGCAGCGGACCGGGACTAGCGGGGCAAGCCGAGCAGTACTTC.

The chain links TRBV29-1 to TRBJ2-5; 8 nucleotides agree with TRBD2. The germline V gene has CDR1 SQVTM and CDR2 ANQGSEA. The length of the CDR3 is 14 residues. The junction had 14 bases not matched to a gene; V was cut back by 7 bases and J by 7 bases. The CDR3 loop is CSGYASAAGGTQYF. The DNA for the CDR3 is TGCAGCGGCTATGCCTCGGCCGCGGGAGGGACCCAGTACTTC.

Only one count was recorded for this clone. V and J are TRBV7-2 and TRBJ2-6, with 7 bases that match TRBD1. The CDR3 is 14 amino acids. Trimming cost V 1 base and J 8 bases; bases outside gene matches: 2. The germline V gene has CDR1 SGHTA and CDR2 FQGNSA. The CDR3 loop reads CASSLGQGTNVLTF. CDR3 DNA: TGTGCCAGCAGCTTAGGACAGGGAACCAACGTCCTGACTTTC.

The chain is built from TRBV6-5 and TRBJ1-3, with D possibly matching TRBD1 (5 bases). Trimming left V 8 bases short and J 1 base short, with 15 bases between. The germline V gene has CDR1 MNHEY and CDR2 SVGAGI. This CDR3 has 15 amino acids. The CDR3 reads CASQGAMGSGNTIYF. CDR3 nucleotides: TGTGCCAGCCAAGGGGCAATGGGTTCTGGAAACACCATATATTTT.

This chain connects TRBV10-3 to TRBJ2-1; D is possibly TRBD2 (5 bases). The germline V gene has CDR1 ENHRY and CDR2 SYGVKD. Trimming took 5 bases from V and 4 from J, leaving 12 bases between them. This CDR3 spans 14 amino acids. CDR3 amino acids: CAISFEAVYNEQFF. CDR3 in DNA: TGTGCCATCAGTTTCGAAGCGGTTTACAATGAGCAGTTCTTC.

The rearrangement joins TRBV7-3 to TRBJ2-7; tentative D call: TRBD1 (5 bases). The germline V gene encodes CDR1 SGHTA and CDR2 FQGTGA. V was pared by 5 bases and J by 6 bases, with 17 bases between. The CDR3 loop spans 14 amino acids. CDR3 in DNA: TGTGCCAGCAGCCCAGGGAACGGTAATATCGAGCAGTACTTC. Protein sequence: CASSPGNGNIEQYF.

This clone appeared a few times. The V gene is TRBV28, the J gene TRBJ1-5, with no clear D. This CDR3 comprises 14 residues. Germline assignment: CDR1 MDHEN and CDR2 SYDVKM. Trimming pared 7 bases from V and 5 bases from J, leaving 15 bases between. This CDR3 is CASTLTRQDQPQHF. The DNA of the CDR3 is TGTGCCAGCACCCTTACCCGCCAGGATCAGCCCCAGCATTTT. Based on the CDR3 plus reference TRBV28 and TRBJ1-5, the full variable domain is DVKVTQSSRYLVKRTGEKVFLECVQDMDHENMFWYRQDPGLGLRLIYFSYDVKMKEKGDIPEGYSVSREKKERFSLILESASTNQTSMYLCASTLTRQDQPQHFGDGTRLSIL.

V is TRBV7-2 and J is TRBJ2-3, with 10 bases matching TRBD1. Trimming cost V 5 bases and J 4 bases; bases outside gene matches: 6. Germline assignment: CDR1 SGHTA and CDR2 FQGNSA. The length of the CDR3 is 15 residues. The CDR3 loop reads CASSRDRGRADTQYF. The DNA for the CDR3 is TGTGCCAGCAGCCGTGACAGGGGGCGTGCAGATACGCAGTATTTT.

In its sample, this clone was seen a few times. The chain couples TRBV6-1 to TRBJ1-6; D is ambiguous. In germline, CDR1 is MNHNS, CDR2 SASEGT. The CDR3 extends over 13 amino acids. The germline V and J ends were trimmed by 6 bases and 7 bases, with 10 bases remaining between them. CDR3 sequence reads: CASRIIGNSPLHF. Here the CDR3 DNA reads TGTGCCAGCAGGATAATCGGGAATTCACCCCTCCACTTT.

The gene calls are TRBV2 and TRBJ2-1; TRBD2 aligns across 13 bases. The CDR3 is 16 residues long. The V and J ends lost 7 bases and 8 bases, in that order; junction bases with no gene match: 11. CDR1 is SNHLY, CDR2 FYNNEI, per germline. CDR3: CASTLTSGRATDEQFF. CDR3 nucleotide sequence: TGTGCCAGCACCCTAACTAGCGGGAGGGCCACCGATGAGCAGTTCTTC.